This TCR beta chain was captured by sequencing in a study of cytomegalovirus exposure and HLA in healthy donors. Study outcomes and limitations: For most TCR beta V segments, an earlier analysis put the productive rate at about 87% or about 30% of the time. It was in a later analysis that TCR association rates were seen to vary by HLA locus, highest for DRB1 and lowest for HLA-C.

Note on this clone: Its antigen is undetermined.

Primers included in the PCR were 60 Vbeta and 13 Jbeta primers. Generated by immunoSEQ multiplex PCR, the TCRdb table keeps only in-frame clones and is missing some. The repertoire holds about 160,000 clones, with 80% to 85% as singletons. The length of the CDR3 is 13 residues. Germline CDR1 is MNHEY and CDR2 is SVGAGI. Trimming took off 7 bases at V and 1 base at J, with 10 bases between the two ends. Sequenced: PBMCs. The chain joins TRBV6-5 to TRBJ1-1; a weak D match, TRBD1 (6 bases). This clonotype originated in a boy aged 2 to 9 in good health and CMV-seronegative. CDR3 sequence reads: CASTQDRNTEAFF. The CDR3 nucleotides are TGTGCCAGCACCCAGGACAGGAACACTGAAGCTTTCTTT.